The 21 T cell receptor beta chains below all came from one sample that was sequenced in a study of blood T cells in healthy people across ages. The use of a sample-barcoded 5' primer and a J-beta primer mix characterized a second PCR of about 6 to 11 cycles. TCRdb passed the 5' RACE reads through MiXCR, listing each CDR3 protein once. The sample gives about 670,000 distinct CDR3 sequences, approximately 40% of which show up once; about 32% is in the top ten. Sequencing was done on a sample of blood. The receptor set was obtained from an older man in good health.

This chain connects TRBV2 to TRBJ2-3; TRBD2 matches at 7 bases. Looked up from germline, CDR1 is SNHLY and CDR2 is FYNNEI. The ends lost 0 bases at V and 2 bases at J; junction bases unmatched: 5. CDR3 length: 16 amino acids. CDR3 amino acids: CASSEAGLGNTDTQYF. DNA for the CDR3: TGTGCCAGCAGTGAAGCCGGACTAGGGAACACAGATACGCAGTATTTT. The full variable domain, in which reference TRBV2 and TRBJ2-3 provide the parts outside the CDR3, is EPEVTQTPSHQVTQMGQEVILRCVPISNHLYFYWYRQILGQKVEFLVSFYNNEISEKSEIFDDQFSVERPDGSNFTLKIRSTKLEDSAMYFCASSEAGLGNTDTQYFGPGTRLTVL.

The gene calls are TRBV7-8 and TRBJ2-1; maybe TRBD1 (7 bases). Germline V lookup: CDR1 SGHVS, CDR2 FQNEAQ. V lost 4 bases and J lost 2, with 12 bases in between. The CDR3 runs to 15 residues. In DNA form, the CDR3 reads TGTGCCAGCAGCTCAGGGGGGTGGACCTACAATGAGCAGTTCTTC. Protein: CASSSGGWTYNEQFF. The variable domain in full, completed from reference TRBV7-8 and TRBJ2-1, reads GAGVSQSPRYKVAKRGQDVALRCDPISGHVSLFWYQQALGQGPEFLTYFQNEAQLDKSGLPSDRFFAERPEGSVSTLKIQRTQQEDSAVYLCASSSGGWTYNEQFFGPGTRLTVL.

The V call is TRBV7-9, the J call TRBJ2-1; 9 positions agree with TRBD2. TRBJ2-7 explains the end of the DNA better; the J call may be wrong. There are 17 residues in the CDR3. CDR1 and CDR2 (germline): SEHNR, FQNEAQ (reference sequence). The CDR3 sequence: CASSPRGSGGTYNEQYF. DNA of the CDR3: TGTGCCAGCAGCCCTAGAGGTAGCGGGGGAACGTACAATGAGCAGTACTTC.

The rearrangement uses TRBV29-1 and TRBJ2-5; D unclear. Germline CDR1 SQVTM, CDR2 ANQGSEA. CDR3 length equals 15 residues. The V and J ends lost 2 bases and 11 bases respectively, with 24 bases between them. The DNA for the CDR3 is TGCAGCGTTGAACGTGGCAGGCCCCCTAATAATGAGCAGTACTTC. This gives the protein CSVERGRPPNNEQYF.

The chain links TRBV7-9 to TRBJ1-6; D possibly corresponds to TRBD1 (5 bases). Germline CDR1 SEHNR, CDR2 FQNEAQ (reference sequence). Trimming shortened V by 8 bases and J by 7 bases, and 24 bases separated the two germline ends. This CDR3 has 17 amino acids. CDR3 bases: TGTGCCAGCTACACCGACGGAGCGGGGCATAGGAATTCACCCCTCCACTTT. Protein: CASYTDGAGHRNSPLHF. The complete variable domain, with remaining parts taken from reference TRBV7-9 and TRBJ1-6, reads DTGVSQNPRHKITKRGQNVTFRCDPISEHNRLYWYRQTLGQGPEFLTYFQNEAQLEKSRLLSDRFSAERPKGSFSTLEIQRTEQGDSAMYLCASYTDGAGHRNSPLHFGNGTRLTVT.

The chain recombines TRBV6-2 or TRBV6-3 with TRBJ2-5; 11 positions agree with TRBD2. This CDR3 has 15 amino acids. The germline gives CDR1 MNHEY, CDR2 SVGEGT. The ends lost 6 bases at V and 3 bases at J; junction bases unmatched: 6. The DNA for the CDR3 is TGTGCCAGCAGGAAACTAGCGGGAGCGAAAGAGACCCAGTACTTC. Translation: CASRKLAGAKETQYF.

This clonotype was detected once. The genes are TRBV12-3 or TRBV12-4 and TRBJ1-2; D ambiguous. The CDR3 has 14 amino acids. V was trimmed by 0 bases and J by 5 bases, leaving 10 bases between them. The CDR3 sequence is CASSLAAAMYGYTF. The CDR3 DNA reads TGTGCCAGCAGTTTAGCAGCAGCGATGTATGGCTACACCTTC.

The chain carries TRBV7-8 and TRBJ2-3; D unresolved. Germline V lookup: CDR1 SGHVS, CDR2 FQNEAQ. CDR3 length: 15 residues. Trimming left V 2 bases short and J 2 bases short, with 11 bases between. Here the CDR3 reads CASSLMGSLTDTQYF. The CDR3 coding sequence is TGTGCCAGCAGCTTAATGGGGTCCCTCACAGATACGCAGTATTTT.

A remark on this clonotype: One end of the junction fails to match germline, which may point to a read error. The chain employs TRBV7-2 and TRBJ2-5; 10 positions match TRBD1. This CDR3 has 18 amino acids. CDR1 is SGHTA, CDR2 FQGNSA, per germline. The CDR3, as DNA: TGTGCCAGCAGCTTAGAGGGAGCCAGGACAGGGGGACGAGAGACCCAGTACTTT. It translates to CASSLEGARTGGRETQYF.

The genes are TRBV20-1 and TRBJ2-7, with D perhaps TRBD2 (6 bases). V was trimmed by 2 bases and J by 2 bases, leaving 13 bases between them. The CDR3 has 14 amino acids. Germline CDR1 and CDR2: DFQATT and SNEGSKA (reference sequence). CDR3 loop: CSARIGGTAYEQYF. In DNA, the CDR3 is TGCAGTGCTAGAATCGGGGGTACAGCCTACGAGCAGTACTTC.

The chain joins TRBV12-3 or TRBV12-4 to TRBJ2-1, with 7 bases matching TRBD1. The V gene end was trimmed by 7 bases and the J gene end by 8 bases; junction bases not matched to a gene: 11. The CDR3 sequence is 14 residues long. The CDR3 coding sequence is TGTGCCAGCATTGAGGGACAGCAATACGATGAGCAGTTCTTC. It specifies CASIEGQQYDEQFF.

The sample holds a few counts of this clonotype. The chain employs TRBV7-9 and TRBJ1-2; D is unresolved. The CDR3 covers 13 residues. From germline, CDR1 is SEHNR and CDR2 FQNEAQ (reference sequence). The V and J ends lost 6 bases and 6 bases respectively, with 14 bases between them. DNA of the CDR3: TGTGCCAGCAGTCGGAGCCCGTCGGATGGCTACACCTTC. Amino acid sequence: CASSRSPSDGYTF.

This clonotype was counted only a few times. J is TRBJ2-1 and V is TRBV7-9; D is possibly TRBD2 (6 bases). Germline V gene data show CDR1 as SEHNR and CDR2 as FQNEAQ (reference sequence). Trimming took off 5 bases at V and 5 bases at J, with 19 bases between the two ends. This CDR3 is built from 16 residues. DNA for the CDR3: TGTGCCAGCAGCCGAGGTTTGTGCGGGGCGAACAATGAGCAGTTCTTC. It is translated as CASSRGLCGANNEQFF.

The CDR3 loop is CASSLDPIRSNQPQHF. The CDR3 DNA reads TGCGCCAGCAGCTTGGACCCGATTAGAAGCAATCAGCCCCAGCATTTT. The chain recombines TRBV5-1 with TRBJ1-5; D uncertain. The CDR3 spans 16 residues. The germline V and J ends were trimmed by 0 bases and 1 base, with 11 bases remaining between them. Germline lookup yields CDR1 SGHRS and CDR2 YFSETQ.

The V gene is TRBV28, the J gene TRBJ2-5; D is unresolved. Germline CDR1 and CDR2: MDHEN and SYDVKM. The CDR3 is made up of 14 amino acids. V was clipped by 2 bases and J by 4 bases, with 11 bases between them. Here the CDR3 reads CASSLRRLGETQYF. The CDR3 DNA reads TGTGCCAGCAGTTTACGACGTTTGGGAGAGACCCAGTACTTC.

The CDR3, as DNA: TGCGCCAGCAGTGAGGGGAACAGGGGTCGGGATGAGCAGTTCTTC. It translates to CASSEGNRGRDEQFF. The V gene is TRBV10-1, the J gene TRBJ2-1, with 7 positions matching TRBD1. V shed 2 bases and J 8 bases; nucleotides not matched to a gene: 9. CDR1 is WNHNN and CDR2 is SYGVQD in the germline V gene (reference sequence). The CDR3 sequence is 15 residues long.

This clonotype was detected a few times. This chain links TRBV10-2 with TRBJ2-5; possibly TRBD2 for D (6 bases). The CDR3 has 15 residues. V was pared by 6 bases and J by 2 bases, with 16 bases between. Per the germline V gene, CDR1 is WSHSY and CDR2 is SAAADI. The CDR3 protein is CASSPLVGGQETQYF. The CDR3 DNA reads as TGCGCCAGCAGCCCACTAGTGGGGGGACAAGAGACCCAGTACTTC.

This clonotype was counted between two and nine times. The chain uses TRBV4-3 and TRBJ2-7; 10 nucleotides line up with TRBD2. The CDR3 spans 18 residues. The V and J ends lost 0 bases and 1 base, in that order; junction bases with no gene match: 9. Germline CDR1 LGHNA, CDR2 YSLEER. CDR3 protein: CASSQDRASGRPSYEQYF. The CDR3 DNA reads as TGCGCCAGCAGCCAAGATAGGGCTAGCGGGAGACCGTCCTACGAGCAGTACTTC.

Concerning this clonotype: The junction and the germline gene differ at one end; a read error may be behind it. This chain links TRBV27 with TRBJ2-1; 12 bases map to TRBD2. Germline CDR1 reads MNHEY; CDR2 reads SMNVEV (reference sequence). This CDR3 is 15 amino acids long. The DNA of the CDR3 is TGTGTCAGCAGTCCGACTAGCGGGAGTATCAATGAGCAGTTCTTC. Translation: CVSSPTSGSINEQFF.

The chain recombines TRBV7-2 with TRBJ2-1; tentative D call: TRBD1 (6 bases). The DNA end is a closer match to TRBJ2-7, so the J assignment may be wrong. Germline V lookup: CDR1 SGHTA, CDR2 FQGNSA. The length of the CDR3 is 17 residues. The CDR3 DNA is TGTGCCAGCAGCTTATACTCTCGACAGGAATTATACAATGAGCAGTACTTC. Amino acid sequence: CASSLYSRQELYNEQYF.

The chain joins TRBV3-1 to TRBJ2-7, with D uncertain. The V gene's germline CDR1 is LGHDT and CDR2 YNNKEL (reference sequence). The V end was cut by 8 bases, the J end by 3 bases, with 14 bases between. The CDR3 extends over 13 amino acids. CDR3 bases: TGTGCCAGCGGCGGAAGTATGGGCTACGAGCAGTACTTC. Amino acid sequence: CASGGSMGYEQYF.